This T cell receptor beta chain was recorded in a study of regulatory T cells in long-lasting Graves disease. As for time point: persistent/refractory GD, antithyroid drugs over 5 years with positive TRAb. Following extraction of RNA from PBMCs, that RNA was used to make the TCR library. CDR3-region Arm-PCR and iRepertoire HTBI primers produced the TCR beta libraries. TCRdb called the multiplex PCR reads again in MiXCR, with one record for every CDR3 protein. The table records over 300,000 distinct CDR3 sequences, roughly a fifth of them present only once. The origin of this receptor is a female donor with Graves disease. Here the sequenced sample was peripheral blood mononuclear cells (PBMCs), taken when the disease was refractory, from a patient treated with antithyroid drugs.

The CDR3 region is CASSVLQQGTLSGANVLTF. Here the CDR3 DNA reads TGTGCCAGCAGCGTCCTACAACAGGGAACCCTCTCTGGGGCCAACGTCCTGACTTTC. The chain carries TRBV9 and TRBJ2-6; a weak D match, TRBD1 (6 bases). Looked up from germline, CDR1 is SGDLS and CDR2 is YYNGEE. This CDR3 has 19 residues. The ends were cut back, 2 bases at V and 0 bases at J, with 18 bases in the middle. The whole variable domain, remainder taken from reference TRBV9 and TRBJ2-6, is DSGVTQTPKHLITATGQRVTLRCSPRSGDLSVYWYQQSLDQGLQFLIQYYNGEERAKGNILERFSAQQFPDLHSELNLSSLELGDSALYFCASSVLQQGTLSGANVLTFGAGSRLTVL.